This TCR beta chain is from a study of cytomegalovirus exposure and HLA in healthy donors. The PCR made use of 60 Vbeta and 13 Jbeta primers. Generated by immunoSEQ multiplex PCR, the TCRdb table keeps only in-frame clones and is missing some. The sample has about 170,000 clones, over 80% seen once; the top ten hold roughly 4.5%. The germline gives CDR1 SGHTA, CDR2 FQGNSA. The ends were cut back, 5 bases at V and 8 bases at J, with 10 bases in the middle. The CDR3 is 12 amino acids. The origin of this receptor is a woman aged 45-65 years in good health and CMV-seropositive. Sequencing input: PBMCs. The chain joins TRBV7-2 to TRBJ2-1; D possibly corresponds to TRBD1 (5 bases). The CDR3 DNA reads as TGTGCCAGCAGCCCAGGGATCGATGAGCAGTTCTTC. It codes for CASSPGIDEQFF.